The 21 T cell receptor beta chains below all came from one sample that was sequenced in a study of blood T cell repertoires in COVID-19. The table came from immunoSEQ multiplex PCR; TCRdb's copy has only in-frame clones and leaves some out. The data hold around 400,000 clones, with around 87% observed a single time. The sequencing input was peripheral blood. The receptors come from a woman between 55 and 75 years old with COVID-19, enrolled during active disease.

The chain is built from TRBV5-4 and TRBJ2-7; 9 bases map to TRBD1. CDR1 SGHNT and CDR2 YYREEE come from the germline V gene (reference sequence). Germline trimming cut 5 bases from V and 2 bases from J; bases unmatched to any gene: 8. The CDR3 runs 15 residues. The CDR3 here is CASSQAGTGPYEQYF. As DNA, the CDR3 is TGTGCCAGCAGTCAGGCCGGGACAGGGCCCTACGAGCAGTACTTC.

The chain's CDR3 is CASSLGGETFNYGYTF. CDR3 sequence (DNA): TGTGCCAGCAGCTTAGGCGGGGAGACATTTAACTATGGCTACACCTTC. The V and J genes are TRBV13 and TRBJ1-2; D unresolved. Per the germline V gene, CDR1 is PRHDT and CDR2 is FYEKMQ (reference sequence). Trimming removed 0 bases at V and 1 base at J, with 12 bases between. There are 16 residues in the CDR3. Complete variable domain (other parts from reference TRBV13 and TRBJ1-2): AAGVIQSPRHLIKEKRETATLKCYPIPRHDTVYWYQQGPGQDPQFLISFYEKMQSDKGSIPDRFSAQQFSDYHSELNMSSLELGDSALYFCASSLGGETFNYGYTFGSGTRLTVV.

The chain links TRBV24-1 to TRBJ2-3; D is undetermined. The germline V and J ends were trimmed by 4 bases and 5 bases, with 9 bases remaining between them. CDR1 and CDR2 from the germline V gene are KGHDR and SFDVKD. This CDR3 is built from 13 residues. CDR3: CATSDLSGDTQYF. CDR3 in DNA: TGTGCCACCAGTGACCTCTCGGGAGATACGCAGTATTTT.

The V call is TRBV28, the J call TRBJ2-1; a weak D match, TRBD2 (5 bases). The CDR3 is made up of 11 amino acids. Trimming took 8 bases from V and 7 from J, leaving 9 bases between them. Germline V gene lookup returns CDR1 MDHEN and CDR2 SYDVKM. CDR3 in amino acids: CASGEQNEQFF. DNA of the CDR3: TGTGCCAGCGGGGAGCAAAATGAGCAGTTCTTC.

V gene TRBV30 combines with J gene TRBJ1-1; 8 bases agree with TRBD1. CDR1 GTSNPN and CDR2 SVGIG come from the germline V gene (reference sequence). The CDR3 has 14 residues. J was trimmed by 5 bases and V by 2 bases; bases with no gene match: 7. For the CDR3, the DNA is TGTGCCTGGAGTCACGGACAGGGAATTACTGAAGCTTTCTTT. Translation gives CAWSHGQGITEAFF.

V usage is TRBV7-3 and J usage is TRBJ2-1; TRBD2 might be the D (6 bases). The germline CDR1 and CDR2 sequences are SGHTA and FQGTGA. V gave up 1 base and J gave up 8 bases, with 12 bases separating them. CDR3 length: 14 residues. CDR3 DNA sequence: TGTGCCAGCAGCTTAATGGCGGGGCTGGATGAGCAGTTCTTC. Encoded protein: CASSLMAGLDEQFF.

The CDR3 reads CASSLTRGEKLFF. For the CDR3, the DNA is TGTGCCAGCAGCTTAACCAGGGGCGAAAAACTGTTTTTT. The rearrangement links TRBV7-2 to TRBJ1-4; possible D gene TRBD1, 6 bases. Per the germline V gene, CDR1 is SGHTA and CDR2 is FQGNSA. CDR3 length: 13 residues. The V gene lost 2 bases and the J gene lost 8 bases, with 9 bases spanning the gap.

This chain uses TRBV19 with TRBJ1-5, with TRBD1 matching 9 bases. This CDR3 has 16 residues. Germline CDR1 is LNHDA and CDR2 is SQIVND (reference sequence). J gave up 9 bases and V 7 bases, and 16 bases lay outside the gene matches. CDR3 loop: CASTTTDRGAPRPQHF. CDR3 coding DNA: TGTGCCAGTACCACGACTGACAGGGGGGCGCCGAGGCCCCAGCATTTT.

V usage is TRBV7-8 and J usage is TRBJ1-3; 8 nucleotides line up with TRBD1. The CDR3 covers 15 residues. Trimming removed 7 bases from V and 7 bases from J; junction bases left unmatched: 12. CDR1 and CDR2 (germline): SGHVS, FQNEAQ. The CDR3 DNA is TGTGCCAGCACCGAGCAGGGGGCGTTTGGGAACACCATATATTTT. It is translated as CASTEQGAFGNTIYF.

The table lists this clone with a count of one. The chain is built from TRBV7-9 and TRBJ2-4; tentative D call: TRBD2 (5 bases). The CDR3 consists of 11 residues. V lost 6 bases to trimming and J lost 8 bases, with 8 bases between them. Germline assignment: CDR1 SEHNR and CDR2 FQNEAQ (reference sequence). The CDR3 protein is CASSSSDIQYF. The CDR3 nucleotides read TGTGCCAGCAGTAGTAGCGACATTCAGTACTTC.

The chain carries TRBV27 and TRBJ2-1, with TRBD2 matching 12 bases. V shed 6 bases, J shed 7 bases, and the junction held 7 bases outside the gene matches. Germline loops: CDR1 MNHEY, CDR2 SMNVEV (reference sequence). This CDR3 is built from 15 residues. DNA for the CDR3: TGTGCCAGCAGCCGCCTAGCGGGGGGGCCAAATGAGCAGTTCTTC. Its translation is CASSRLAGGPNEQFF.

This rearrangement joins TRBV4-1 to TRBJ2-1, with D unclear. This CDR3 comprises 14 residues. The V end lost 9 bases, the J end lost 4 bases, and 16 bases lay between the germline ends. Germline-derived CDR1 and CDR2 are MGHRA and YSYEKL. As DNA, the CDR3 is TGCGCCAGTACGGTCCTATTAGAATACAATGAGCAGTTCTTC. Protein: CASTVLLEYNEQFF.

V gene TRBV25-1 combines with J gene TRBJ1-2; D possibly corresponds to TRBD1 (5 bases). The germline CDR1 and CDR2 sequences are MGHDK and SYGVNS. V was clipped by 2 bases and J by 2 bases, with 9 bases between them. The CDR3 runs 14 residues. CDR3 nucleotide sequence: TGTGCCAGCAGTGAACGGGGGAGCAACTATGGCTACACCTTC. This gives the protein CASSERGSNYGYTF.

This chain connects TRBV18 to TRBJ2-7, with D maybe TRBD2 (5 bases). The CDR3 has 15 amino acids. V lost 1 base and J 0 bases, leaving 10 bases between the germline ends. Germline V lookup: CDR1 KGHSH, CDR2 LQKENI. The CDR3 DNA reads as TGTGCCAGCTCACCACTTAGTGGGAGCTCCTACGAGCAGTACTTC. This codes for CASSPLSGSSYEQYF. The full variable domain, its missing parts supplied by reference TRBV18 and TRBJ2-7, is NAGVMQNPRHLVRRRGQEARLRCSPMKGHSHVYWYRQLPEEGLKFMVYLQKENIIDESGMPKERFSAEFPKEGPSILRIQQVVRGDSAAYFCASSPLSGSSYEQYFGPGTRLTVT.

The chain employs TRBV7-9 and TRBJ2-7; 9 bases are shared with TRBD1. This CDR3 region has 13 residues. The trim removed 3 bases at V and 6 bases at J, leaving 3 bases unmatched. Germline assignment: CDR1 SEHNR and CDR2 FQNEAQ (reference sequence). The CDR3 nucleotides read TGTGCCAGCAGCTTCCGGGACAGGGCCGAGCAGTACTTC. It is translated as CASSFRDRAEQYF.

V usage is TRBV19 and J usage is TRBJ1-6, with 8 bases lining up with TRBD1. CDR1 and CDR2 (germline): LNHDA, SQIVND (reference sequence). V was clipped by 10 bases and J by 1 base; unmatched bases: 6. The CDR3 contains 15 residues. The CDR3 DNA is TGTGCCACCCAGACAGGGGAATCCTATAATTCACCCCTCCACTTT. Protein: CATQTGESYNSPLHF.

The V call is TRBV6-2 or TRBV6-3, the J call TRBJ2-7; TRBD1 matches at 8 bases. V was clipped by 6 bases and J by 4 bases; unmatched bases: 8. The CDR3 runs 14 residues. Germline CDR1 MNHEY, CDR2 SVGEGT. CDR3 residues: CASSLRGLWYEQYF. CDR3 nucleotides: TGTGCCAGCAGCCTCAGGGGGCTTTGGTACGAGCAGTACTTC.

The rearrangement joins TRBV7-2 to TRBJ2-5; the D is unclear. Trimming cost V 4 bases and J 2 bases, with 8 bases left between them. CDR1 SGHTA and CDR2 FQGNSA come from the germline V gene. The CDR3 spans 13 residues. In nucleotides, the CDR3 is TGTGCCAGCAGCTACGTTCGGCAAGAGACCCAGTACTTC. Its translation is CASSYVRQETQYF.

This chain links TRBV10-1 with TRBJ1-1; 9 bases are a match to TRBD1. Germline CDR1 is WNHNN and CDR2 is SYGVQD (reference sequence). CDR3 length equals 12 residues. The trim removed 6 bases at V and 12 bases at J, leaving 8 bases unmatched. The CDR3 is CASSPGQGITFF. In DNA form, the CDR3 reads TGCGCCAGCAGCCCGGGACAGGGTATAACTTTCTTT.

The J gene is TRBJ1-1, the V gene TRBV28, with no clear D. Germline values: CDR1 MDHEN, CDR2 SYDVKM. The V end was cut by 6 bases, the J end by 2 bases, with 7 bases between. CDR3 length equals 12 residues. In DNA, the CDR3 is TGTGCCAGCAGATTGGGCAACACTGAAGCTTTCTTT. Its translation is CASRLGNTEAFF.

This clone was found once. V and J are TRBV18 and TRBJ1-5; no firm D call. Trimming took 3 bases from V and 8 from J, leaving 11 bases between them. Per the germline V gene, CDR1 is KGHSH and CDR2 is LQKENI. This CDR3 region has 13 residues. CDR3 in amino acids: CASSPLEGEPQHF. CDR3 in DNA: TGTGCCAGCTCACCTCTGGAGGGAGAGCCCCAGCATTTT.